The rows below give T cell receptor beta chains drawn from one sample of a study of cytomegalovirus exposure and HLA in healthy donors. The method was immunoSEQ multiplex PCR; TCRdb's version includes in-frame clones alone and lacks a portion of them. Its clone listing holds 40,000 to 65,000 clones. Sequencing input: PBMCs. These receptor sequences come from a man aged 35-49 years in good health and CMV-seropositive. The CDR3 runs from the conserved cysteine through the conserved F or W. Each record gives: clone size, J gene, D gene, V gene, CDR3 DNA, CDR3 protein. The D gene is left open where the match is weak. Not every row has a clone size; where given, it reads once, few, many or a size class.

- | TRBJ2-3 | - | TRBV10-3 | TGTGCCATCACCGAGGGGGGAGGGAACACAGATACGCAGTATTTT | CAITEGGGNTDTQYF
- | TRBJ2-2 | TRBD2 | TRBV19 | TGTGCCAGTAGTAGAGGACTAGCGCAACCCGGGGAGCTGTTTTTT | CASSRGLAQPGELFF
- | TRBJ1-1 | - | TRBV25-1 | TGTGCCAGCAGTGTCATAGGACAGCCCGGGGACACTGAAGCTTTCTTT | CASSVIGQPGDTEAFF
- | TRBJ2-5 | TRBD2 | TRBV28 | TGTGCCAGCCGAGGGGCGGGAGGGGGCCAAGAGACCCAGTACTTC | CASRGAGGGQETQYF
- | TRBJ2-7 | TRBD2 | TRBV4-1 | TGCGCCAGCAGCCAAGGAGCGGGGGGCTACGAGCAGTACTTC | CASSQGAGGYEQYF
- | TRBJ2-5 | - | TRBV18 | TGTGCCAGCTCACCGACAGGGTCGGGAGAGGAGACCCAGTACTTC | CASSPTGSGEETQYF
- | TRBJ2-2 | TRBD1 | TRBV5-1 | TGCGCCAGCAGCTTGGTTCAGGGGGCCGGGGAGCTGTTTTTT | CASSLVQGAGELFF
- | TRBJ2-7 | - | TRBV4-2 | TGTGCCAGCAGCCAAGAGGACTTAACCGCCTACGAGCAGTACTTC | CASSQEDLTAYEQYF
- | TRBJ2-7 | - | TRBV5-1 | TGCGCCAGCAGCTTTCTGGGGGCCGAGCAGTACTTC | CASSFLGAEQYF
- | TRBJ2-6 | TRBD2 | TRBV7-3 | TGTGCCAGCAGCTTAGGGACTACTGGGGCCAACGTCCTGACTTTC | CASSLGTTGANVLTF
- | TRBJ1-1 | TRBD1 | TRBV30 | TGTGCCTGGAGGGGGGCACAGGGGACTGAAGCTTTCTTT | CAWRGAQGTEAFF
- | TRBJ1-2 | - | TRBV19 | TGTGCCAGTAGTATAGTCGGAGCAGGGAACTATGGCTACACCTTC | CASSIVGAGNYGYTF
- | TRBJ2-1 | TRBD2 | TRBV11-2 | TGTGCCAGCAGCCTTCAGACTAGCGGGAGGATGGGGCAGTTCTTC | CASSLQTSGRMGQFF
medium-sized | TRBJ1-6 | - | TRBV6-5 | TGTGCCAGCAGTTACAAGGGAGGGTCCTATAATTCACCCCTCCACTTT | CASSYKGGSYNSPLHF
- | TRBJ2-1 | TRBD1 | TRBV29-1 | TGCAGCGTAGGCTCAGGGGGCTACAATGAGCAGTTCTTC | CSVGSGGYNEQFF
- | TRBJ2-2 | TRBD2 | TRBV19 | TGTGCCAGTAGTATAGGGACTAGCGGGGGCGGGGAGCTGTTTTTT | CASSIGTSGGGELFF
- | TRBJ1-1 | TRBD1 | TRBV4-3 | TGCGCCAGCAGCCATTCCGGGACAGGGAACACTGAAGCTTTCTTT | CASSHSGTGNTEAFF
- | TRBJ2-7 | TRBD1 | TRBV9 | TGTGCCAGCAGCGTAGGGACAGGGGACTACGAGCAGTACTTC | CASSVGTGDYEQYF
- | TRBJ2-7 | - | TRBV11-2 | TGTGCCAGCAGCTTAGGACAGGGAGGCGAGCAGTACTTC | CASSLGQGGEQYF
- | TRBJ2-1 | - | TRBV30 | TGTGCCTGGAGCTCCCTGGGTAGCGGAAGCTCCTACAATGAGCAGTTCTTC | CAWSSLGSGSSYNEQFF
- | TRBJ1-2 | TRBD1 | TRBV19 | TGTGCCAGTCAGGCAGGGGGCAACTATGGCTACACCTTC | CASQAGGNYGYTF
- | TRBJ2-7 | - | TRBV7-2 | TGTGCCAGCAGCGAACAGGGATACGAGCAGTACTTC | CASSEQGYEQYF
- | TRBJ2-3 | - | TRBV9 | TGTGCCAGCAGCGATAATTTAGATACGCAGTATTTT | CASSDNLDTQYF
- | TRBJ1-3 | - | TRBV10-3 | TGTGCCATCAGCCCCGCAGGCCGATCTGGAAACACCATATATTTT | CAISPAGRSGNTIYF
- | TRBJ2-7 | - | TRBV30 | TGTGCCTGGGAACGCGGAGAGCAGTACTTC | CAWERGEQYF
- | TRBJ2-1 | TRBD2 | TRBV6-5 | TGTGCCAGCAGTTACGGCGGGGGGTCGGATGAGCAGTTCTTC | CASSYGGGSDEQFF
- | TRBJ1-3 | - | TRBV28 | TGTGCCAGCATCACTTCGGGGAGCTCTGGAAACACCATATATTTT | CASITSGSSGNTIYF
- | TRBJ1-5 | - | TRBV11-3 | TGTGCCAGCAGCTTAGACGTCGCGCAGGGTCTTAGCAATCAGCCCCAGCATTTT | CASSLDVAQGLSNQPQHF
- | TRBJ1-1 | - | TRBV30 | TGTGCCTGGAGCCCCCTAACCGTGAACACTGAAGCTTTCTTT | CAWSPLTVNTEAFF
- | TRBJ2-7 | - | TRBV7-8 | TGTGCCAGCAGCTCCCCTATCAGGGACGAGCAGTACTTC | CASSSPIRDEQYF
- | TRBJ2-3 | - | TRBV29-1 | TGCAGCGTTTACAGGACAGCAGATACGCAGTATTTT | CSVYRTADTQYF
- | TRBJ2-1 | - | TRBV29-1 | TGCAGCGTTAATTTAGCGGACTACAATGAGCAGTTCTTC | CSVNLADYNEQFF
- | TRBJ2-7 | TRBD2 | TRBV30 | TGCGCCTGGAGTGTACGGGAGGACGGATCCTACGAGCAGTACTTC | CAWSVREDGSYEQYF
- | TRBJ2-2 | TRBD1 | TRBV5-1 | TGCGCCAGCAGAGGACAGGGCGTTCCCGGGGAGCTGTTTTTT | CASRGQGVPGELFF
- | TRBJ2-7 | - | TRBV9 | TGTGCCGGCAGCGGCCCGGACAGCAACGAGCAGTACTTC | CAGSGPDSNEQYF
- | TRBJ1-2 | TRBD1 | TRBV6-5 | TGTGCCAGCAGTTACTCGACAGGGGAAGGTAGCTACACCTTC | CASSYSTGEGSYTF
- | TRBJ2-3 | TRBD2 | TRBV13 | TGTGCCAGCAGCCCCCCGGGACTAGCGGGGGCCTTCGGGGATACGCAGTATTTT | CASSPPGLAGAFGDTQYF
- | TRBJ1-2 | - | TRBV19 | TGTGCCACTGGGTCGGCGGCCTATGGCTACACCTTC | CATGSAAYGYTF
- | TRBJ1-2 | - | TRBV7-9 | TGTGCCAGCAGCTTAGCGGGACAAGGGCCTGGTAACTATGGCTACACCTTC | CASSLAGQGPGNYGYTF
- | TRBJ1-1 | - | TRBV28 | TGTGCCAGCAGTGGACAGTTGGGTAGAGCTTTCTTT | CASSGQLGRAFF
- | TRBJ2-1 | TRBD2 | TRBV5-6 | TGTGCCAGCAGCATCGGGACTAGCGGTTACAATGAGCAGTTCTTC | CASSIGTSGYNEQFF